Following are 27 T cell receptor beta chains from one sample sequenced in a study of T cells in localized non-small cell lung cancer. The protocol was immunoSEQ multiplex PCR, while the TCRdb copy is restricted to in-frame clones and leaves out a portion. Of some 22,000 clones listed, more than 65% are singletons. The sample was PBMCs, taken before any cancer treatment. These receptors originate from a man aged 35 to 69 with stage II lung adenocarcinoma.

This clone is a singleton in its sample. The V call is TRBV7-2, the J call TRBJ1-2; TRBD1 is a possible D gene (6 bases). V was trimmed by 1 base and J by 5 bases, leaving 8 bases between them. CDR1 is SGHTA, CDR2 FQGNSA, per germline. The CDR3 spans 13 residues. CDR3 bases: TGTGCCAGCAGCTTAGGGCAGGGGTATGGCTACACCTTC. This translates into CASSLGQGYGYTF.

The chain recombines TRBV30 with TRBJ1-5, with D uncertain. The CDR3 spans 13 residues. Trimming pared 1 base from V and 2 bases from J, leaving 6 bases between. Germline CDR1 GTSNPN, CDR2 SVGIG (reference sequence). CDR3 sequence reads: CAWSGDGNQPQHF. For the CDR3, the DNA is TGTGCCTGGAGTGGTGACGGCAATCAGCCCCAGCATTTT.

The chain couples TRBV9 to TRBJ2-3; D is uncertain. CDR3 size: 15 residues. Trimming removed 0 bases at V and 5 bases at J, with 13 bases between. The germline gives CDR1 SGDLS, CDR2 YYNGEE. The CDR3 DNA is TGTGCCAGCAGCGTAGGAATAGCTCTTTTAGATACGCAGTATTTT. Its protein is CASSVGIALLDTQYF.

This chain connects TRBV30 to TRBJ1-4, with D unresolved. CDR1 and CDR2 (germline): GTSNPN, SVGIG (reference sequence). The length of the CDR3 is 14 residues. Trimming took 2 bases from V and 8 from J, leaving 15 bases between them. DNA for the CDR3: TGTGCCTGGAGTCCCAGTTCCATGTCGGAAAAACTGTTTTTT. Its translation is CAWSPSSMSEKLFF.

The chain joins TRBV2 to TRBJ2-7; no firm D call. This CDR3 is 13 amino acids long. Trimming cost V 3 bases and J 6 bases, with 12 bases left between them. In germline, CDR1 is SNHLY, CDR2 FYNNEI. CDR3 loop: CASSDSTFPEQYF. CDR3 DNA sequence: TGTGCCAGCAGTGACAGTACTTTTCCCGAGCAGTACTTC.

The chain links TRBV18 to TRBJ2-3; 8 positions agree with TRBD1. This CDR3 comprises 16 residues. CDR1 KGHSH and CDR2 LQKENI come from the germline V gene. With V trimmed by 2 bases and J by 4 bases, 8 bases remained unmatched. The CDR3 DNA follows: TGTGCCAGCTCACCAGAGACAGGGGCCGCCGCAGATACGCAGTATTTT. Residues: CASSPETGAAADTQYF.

V gene TRBV10-3 combines with J gene TRBJ2-1, with unresolved D. The germline gives CDR1 ENHRY, CDR2 SYGVKD. V dropped 4 bases and J dropped 5 bases, with 6 bases sitting between them. This CDR3 is 12 amino acids long. The CDR3 loop is CAISGNNNEQFF. DNA for the CDR3: TGTGCCATCAGTGGGAATAACAATGAGCAGTTCTTC.

A few counts support this clone. The V call is TRBV5-1, the J call TRBJ2-5; 8 nucleotides agree with TRBD1. With V trimmed by 2 bases and J by 1 base, 1 base remained unmatched. The CDR3 has 14 residues. CDR1 and CDR2 (germline): SGHRS, YFSETQ. The CDR3 DNA is TGCGCCAGCAGCTTCGACAGGGGCCAAGAGACCCAGTACTTC. Translated, it gives CASSFDRGQETQYF.

V and J are TRBV14 and TRBJ2-2; maybe TRBD1 (6 bases). This CDR3 contains 14 residues. Trimming stripped 8 bases from V and 6 bases from J, with 16 bases between. CDR1 SGHDN and CDR2 FVKESK come from the germline V gene. The CDR3 sequence: CASSLGAGAGELFF. The CDR3 DNA is TGTGCCAGCTCACTGGGGGCGGGCGCCGGGGAGCTGTTTTTT. Full variable domain (outside the CDR3, taken from reference TRBV14 and TRBJ2-2): EAGVTQFPSHSVIEKGQTVTLRCDPISGHDNLYWYRRVMGKEIKFLLHFVKESKQDESGMPNNRFLAERTGGTYSTLKVQPAELEDSGVYFCASSLGAGAGELFFGEGSRLTVL.

The table lists this clone with a count of one. This sequence joins TRBV7-2 and TRBJ1-1, with D maybe TRBD1 (5 bases). Germline CDR1 reads SGHTA; CDR2 reads FQGNSA. V was shortened by 5 bases and J by 3 bases, with 10 bases between the two germline ends. This CDR3 has 13 residues. CDR3 bases: TGTGCCAGCAGCAGAGGGGTGGACACTGAAGCTTTCTTT. Protein: CASSRGVDTEAFF. Full variable domain (remainder filled in from reference TRBV7-2 and TRBJ1-1): GAGVSQSPSNKVTEKGKDVELRCDPISGHTALYWYRQSLGQGLEFLIYFQGNSAPDKSGLPSDRFSAERTGGSVSTLTIQRTQQEDSAVYLCASSRGVDTEAFFGQGTRLTVV.

The rearrangement uses TRBV5-1 and TRBJ2-5; TRBD2 matches at 8 bases. This CDR3 has 15 residues. Germline V gives CDR1 SGHRS, CDR2 YFSETQ. The V segment lost 4 bases and the J segment 1 base; nucleotides outside the gene matches: 6. CDR3 residues: CASSPTSGVQETQYF. CDR3 in DNA: TGCGCCAGCAGCCCTACTAGCGGAGTCCAAGAGACCCAGTACTTC. Based on the CDR3 plus reference TRBV5-1 and TRBJ2-5, the full variable domain is KAGVTQTPRYLIKTRGQQVTLSCSPISGHRSVSWYQQTPGQGLQFLFEYFSETQRNKGNFPGRFSGRQFSNSRSEMNVSTLELGDSALYLCASSPTSGVQETQYFGPGTRLLVL.

The V call is TRBV30, the J call TRBJ1-4; D gene ambiguous. Germline lookup yields CDR1 GTSNPN and CDR2 SVGIG (reference sequence). Trimming shortened V by 1 base and J by 7 bases, and 4 bases separated the two germline ends. The CDR3 is 11 residues long. CDR3 sequence: CAWSAGEKLFF. The CDR3 DNA reads TGTGCCTGGAGTGCCGGTGAAAAACTGTTTTTT.

This rearrangement joins TRBV5-1 to TRBJ2-2; 11 bases match TRBD2. Trimming cost V 3 bases and J 5 bases; bases outside gene matches: 3. The CDR3 consists of 15 residues. Germline assignment: CDR1 SGHRS and CDR2 YFSETQ. The CDR3 region has the DNA TGCGCCAGCAGCTCGGGACTAGCGGAGACCGGGGAGCTGTTTTTT. Residues: CASSSGLAETGELFF.

This chain joins TRBV11-3 and TRBJ2-2; 10 positions match TRBD1. CDR3 length: 15 residues. Germline-derived CDR1 and CDR2 are SGHNT and YENEEA. The V gene end was trimmed by 4 bases and the J gene end by 6 bases; junction bases not matched to a gene: 5. Here the CDR3 DNA reads TGTGCCAGCAGCTGGGACAGGGGCGGTTCCGGGGAGCTGTTTTTT. This encodes CASSWDRGGSGELFF.

This clone was seen a single time. The V call is TRBV5-1, the J call TRBJ2-7; D perhaps matches TRBD1 (5 bases). This CDR3 has 14 amino acids. Trimming shortened V by 3 bases and J by 2 bases, and 12 bases separated the two germline ends. Germline CDR1 and CDR2: SGHRS and YFSETQ. The CDR3 region is CASSYDQGPYEQYF. The CDR3 coding sequence is TGCGCCAGCAGCTACGACCAGGGCCCCTACGAGCAGTACTTC. Filled out from reference TRBV5-1 and TRBJ2-7, the complete variable domain reads KAGVTQTPRYLIKTRGQQVTLSCSPISGHRSVSWYQQTPGQGLQFLFEYFSETQRNKGNFPGRFSGRQFSNSRSEMNVSTLELGDSALYLCASSYDQGPYEQYFGPGTRLTVT.

The gene calls are TRBV6-5 and TRBJ1-1; a weak D match, TRBD1 (6 bases). CDR3 length: 15 amino acids. Between the trimmed V and J ends, which lost 0 bases and 3 bases, there was a span of 11 bases. Germline values: CDR1 MNHEY, CDR2 SVGAGI. In DNA form, the CDR3 reads TGTGCCAGCAGTTACTCGGACAGATTTTACACTGAAGCTTTCTTT. Its translation is CASSYSDRFYTEAFF.

The chain links TRBV6-1 to TRBJ2-5; no definite D call. V was pared by 6 bases and J by 5 bases, with 16 bases between. Germline-derived CDR1 and CDR2 are MNHNS and SASEGT. The CDR3 is 14 amino acids. This CDR3 is CASSINWVRETQYF. The CDR3 DNA reads TGTGCCAGCAGCATAAACTGGGTGAGGGAGACCCAGTACTTC.

The chain combines TRBV21-1 with TRBJ2-1; TRBD2, the D gene given by the table, was not confirmed from the DNA. TRBV21-1 is a known pseudogene. The CDR3 contains 17 residues. The CDR3, as DNA: TGTGCCAGCAGCACTCCCGCCGGGACTAGCGGTAACAATGAGCAGTTCTTC. Translating gives CASSTPAGTSGNNEQFF.

The V and J genes are TRBV9 and TRBJ2-2, with 8 bases lining up with TRBD1. Germline V gene sequence: CDR1 SGDLS, CDR2 YYNGEE. V dropped 3 bases and J dropped 5; count of bases not matched to a gene: 6. This CDR3 has 15 residues. CDR3 bases: TGTGCCAGCAGCGCACCTCGGACAGGGACCGGGGAGCTGTTTTTT. It encodes CASSAPRTGTGELFF. The variable domain in full, completed from reference TRBV9 and TRBJ2-2, reads DSGVTQTPKHLITATGQRVTLRCSPRSGDLSVYWYQQSLDQGLQFLIQYYNGEERAKGNILERFSAQQFPDLHSELNLSSLELGDSALYFCASSAPRTGTGELFFGEGSRLTVL.

The V call is TRBV12-5, the J call TRBJ2-7; a possible D gene is TRBD1 (6 bases). Germline V gene sequence: CDR1 LGHNT, CDR2 FRNRAP. This CDR3 region has 11 residues. Trimming pared 10 bases from V and 3 bases from J, leaving 10 bases between. Written as DNA, the CDR3 is TGTGCTACCAGGACAGACTACGAGCAGTACTTC. It specifies CATRTDYEQYF.

This clone was observed a handful of times. At one end the junction does not follow the germline gene, possibly because of a read error. Other DNA sequences within the sample encode an identical CDR3. The chain couples TRBV15 to TRBJ2-7, with TRBD1 matching 7 bases. Germline CDR1 and CDR2: LNHNV and YYDKDF (reference sequence). The CDR3 spans 15 residues. CDR3 residues: CATSRDNEGAYGQYF. The CDR3, as DNA: TGTGCCACCAGCAGAGATAACGAGGGGGCCTACGGGCAGTACTTC.

The rearrangement uses TRBV19 and TRBJ2-7; D gene uncertain. The CDR3 has 14 residues. In germline, CDR1 is LNHDA, CDR2 SQIVND (reference sequence). V was trimmed by 6 bases and J by 3 bases, leaving 15 bases between them. The DNA for the CDR3 is TGTGCCAGTAGCTCTGGACCCGGCGACTACGAGCAGTACTTC. Amino acid sequence: CASSSGPGDYEQYF.

The genes are TRBV30 and TRBJ2-2, with 8 nucleotides matching TRBD1. From germline, CDR1 is GTSNPN and CDR2 SVGIG (reference sequence). CDR3 length equals 14 residues. V lost 5 bases to trimming and J lost 0 bases; unmatched junction nucleotides: 2. Here the CDR3 DNA reads TGTGCCTGGGGGGGACAGGCGAACACCGGGGAGCTGTTTTTT. Translated: CAWGGQANTGELFF.

This clone is a singleton in its sample. The rearrangement joins TRBV5-5 to TRBJ2-7; 10 positions match TRBD1. The germline gives CDR1 SGHKS, CDR2 YYEKEE (reference sequence). The CDR3 length is 15 residues. Trimming at V came to 3 bases and at J to 3 bases, leaving 6 bases not matched to a gene. The CDR3 region has the DNA TGTGCCAGCAGCTGGGGGACAGGGGCTTACTACGAGCAGTACTTC. It is translated as CASSWGTGAYYEQYF.

This chain uses TRBV6-6 with TRBJ1-4; the D is unclear. The V end was cut by 5 bases, the J end by 5 bases, with 3 bases between. The CDR3 is 11 residues long. CDR1 is MNHNY, CDR2 SVGAGI, per germline (reference sequence). In DNA, the CDR3 is TGTGCCAGCAGTGCAAATGAAAAACTGTTTTTT. Its protein is CASSANEKLFF.

This chain joins TRBV30 and TRBJ2-5; TRBD1 aligns across 10 bases. The CDR3 runs 16 residues. Germline V lookup: CDR1 GTSNPN, CDR2 SVGIG (reference sequence). V lost 1 base and J lost 3; bases outside the gene matches: 8. The CDR3 loop is CAWSARKTGGEETQYF. CDR3 DNA: TGTGCCTGGAGTGCCCGCAAGACAGGGGGCGAAGAGACCCAGTACTTC. Combining the CDR3 with reference TRBV30 and TRBJ2-5 gives the whole variable domain SQTIHQWPATLVQPVGSPLSLECTVEGTSNPNLYWYRQAAGRGLQLLFYSVGIGQISSEVPQNLSASRPQDRQFILSSKKLLLSDSGFYLCAWSARKTGGEETQYFGPGTRLLVL.

The rearrangement joins TRBV10-3 to TRBJ1-1; possible D gene TRBD1, 5 bases. V gave up 3 bases and J gave up 2 bases, with 16 bases separating them. Germline values: CDR1 ENHRY, CDR2 SYGVKD. The CDR3 length is 16 residues. The CDR3 DNA is TGTGCCATCAGTGACCGAACAGACAGCCGAAACACTGAAGCTTTCTTT. Translation gives CAISDRTDSRNTEAFF.